One and the same sample provided the 20 T cell receptor beta chains below, sequenced in a study of cytomegalovirus exposure and HLA in healthy donors. Primers included in the PCR were 60 Vbeta and 13 Jbeta primers. Generated by immunoSEQ multiplex PCR, the TCRdb table keeps only in-frame clones and is missing some. This sample has 150,000 to 200,000 clones; over 80% occur once, and the top ten carry approximately 4.1%. Material for sequencing was PBMCs. The receptors stem from a woman in her 50s in good health and CMV-seropositive.

The chain joins TRBV6-6 to TRBJ2-7; D is undetermined. This CDR3 is built from 12 residues. Deletions cut 5 bases from V and 4 bases from J, with 9 bases between. Germline V gene lookup returns CDR1 MNHNY and CDR2 SVGAGI (reference sequence). CDR3 DNA: TGTGCCAGCAGTGCGACACCATACGAGCAGTACTTC. Translation gives CASSATPYEQYF.

J is TRBJ1-5 and V is TRBV19; 9 bases line up with TRBD1. Germline CDR1 LNHDA, CDR2 SQIVND (reference sequence). With 9 bases clipped from V and 2 bases from J, the junction kept 8 bases outside the gene matches. The CDR3 totals 15 residues. The chain's CDR3 is CASARRTGGNQPQHF. The CDR3 bases are TGTGCCAGCGCGAGGAGGACAGGGGGCAATCAGCCCCAGCATTTT.

V gene TRBV5-1 combines with J gene TRBJ2-7, with D tentatively TRBD1 (5 bases). Germline CDR1 SGHRS, CDR2 YFSETQ. The CDR3 extends over 14 amino acids. V shed 4 bases and J shed 2 bases, with 13 bases lying between them. CDR3 bases: TGCGCCAGCAGCCTGACTCAGGGTCCCTACGAGCAGTACTTC. Translation: CASSLTQGPYEQYF.

The chain has TRBV4-3 and TRBJ2-7; TRBD1 aligns across 7 bases. Germline-derived CDR1 and CDR2 are LGHNA and YSLEER. This CDR3 has 18 amino acids. Trimming at V came to 0 bases and at J to 1 base, leaving 12 bases not matched to a gene. This chain's CDR3 is CASSQERTTGISSYEQYF. The CDR3 bases are TGCGCCAGCAGCCAAGAGCGCACGACAGGGATCTCTTCCTACGAGCAGTACTTC.

The chain carries TRBV21-1 and TRBJ2-2; TRBD1, the table's D call, was not compared with the DNA. TRBV21-1 is a listed pseudogene. CDR3 length: 18 amino acids. The chain's CDR3 is CASSMPGQVLLNTGELFF. In DNA, the CDR3 is TGTGCCAGCAGCATGCCGGGACAGGTATTGCTTAACACCGGGGAGCTGTTTTTT.

V usage is TRBV4-2 and J usage is TRBJ2-7; no clear D gene. Germline V gene lookup returns CDR1 LGHNA and CDR2 YNFKEQ. Trimming took off 3 bases at V and 3 bases at J, with 3 bases between the two ends. The CDR3 loop spans 11 amino acids. CDR3 in DNA: TGTGCCAGCAGCCACAACTACGAGCAGTACTTC. Translation gives CASSHNYEQYF.

The V and J genes are TRBV7-3 and TRBJ2-3; 8 bases agree with TRBD2. The germline V gene encodes CDR1 SGHTA and CDR2 FQGTGA. After removal of 2 bases from V and 1 base from J, the junction contained 5 bases not matched to a gene. This CDR3 has 16 residues. CDR3 sequence (DNA): TGTGCCAGCAGCTTATCCGGGGGGGCCGGCACAGATACGCAGTATTTT. Its protein is CASSLSGGAGTDTQYF.

The chain carries TRBV6-6 and TRBJ2-7; TRBD1 might be the D (6 bases). V was trimmed by 2 bases and J by 2 bases, leaving 10 bases between them. Germline CDR1 MNHNY, CDR2 SVGAGI (reference sequence). CDR3 length equals 14 residues. The CDR3 is CASSYHRDTYEQYF. CDR3 in DNA: TGTGCCAGCAGTTACCACCGGGACACCTACGAGCAGTACTTC.

The chain uses TRBV4-3 and TRBJ1-4, with TRBD1 matching 10 bases. The V gene end was trimmed by 1 base and the J gene end by 8 bases; junction bases not matched to a gene: 7. The germline V gene has CDR1 LGHNA and CDR2 YSLEER. This CDR3 region has 16 residues. The CDR3 DNA reads as TGCGCCAGCAGCCAAGTTTACGGACAGGGGGGGGAAAAACTGTTTTTT. Translation: CASSQVYGQGGEKLFF.

The chain recombines TRBV28 with TRBJ1-5; D is ambiguous. The germline gives CDR1 MDHEN, CDR2 SYDVKM. This CDR3 is 17 amino acids long. V lost 6 bases to trimming and J lost 1 base, with 19 bases between them. CDR3 sequence (DNA): TGTGCCAGCAGCTATCCCTGGGGAGAGGAAAGCAATCAGCCCCAGCATTTT. Residues: CASSYPWGEESNQPQHF.

The chain uses TRBV6-1 and TRBJ2-7, with D tentatively TRBD1 (5 bases). V shed 2 bases and J shed 5 bases, with 19 bases lying between them. The CDR3 has 16 residues. CDR1 MNHNS and CDR2 SASEGT come from the germline V gene. The CDR3 nucleotides read TGTGCCAGCAGTGAACGTAGCTGGGGCACCTATCACGAGCAGTACTTC. Protein sequence: CASSERSWGTYHEQYF.

The chain joins TRBV5-4 to TRBJ2-5; 13 nucleotides line up with TRBD2. The J segment lost 5 bases and the V segment lost 4 bases, leaving 8 bases of the junction unmatched. The CDR3 consists of 16 residues. CDR1 and CDR2 (germline): SGHNT, YYREEE (reference sequence). CDR3 sequence reads: CASSAGTSGTGETQYF. The CDR3 region has the DNA TGTGCCAGCAGCGCCGGGACTAGCGGGACGGGTGAGACCCAGTACTTC.

The V call is TRBV6-5, the J call TRBJ2-5, with a tentative D call TRBD2 (6 bases). The germline V gene encodes CDR1 MNHEY and CDR2 SVGAGI. Trimming pared 0 bases from V and 7 bases from J, leaving 9 bases between. The CDR3 spans 13 residues. The CDR3 reads CASSYSEGLTQYF. The CDR3 DNA reads as TGTGCCAGCAGTTACTCGGAGGGTTTGACCCAGTACTTC.

The V and J genes are TRBV19 and TRBJ2-5; TRBD2 matches 10 bases. Germline CDR1 reads LNHDA; CDR2 reads SQIVND (reference sequence). Losses at the gene ends were 4 bases for V and 1 base for J; bases not matched to a gene: 3. This CDR3 contains 15 residues. The CDR3, as DNA: TGTGCCAGTAGTAAGCGGGGGGGAATCCAAGAGACCCAGTACTTC. It is translated as CASSKRGGIQETQYF.

V and J are TRBV4-1 and TRBJ1-5; 8 nucleotides match TRBD1. Trimming at V came to 1 base and at J to 3 bases, leaving 14 bases not matched to a gene. CDR3 length equals 19 residues. Per the germline V gene, CDR1 is MGHRA and CDR2 is YSYEKL. DNA for the CDR3: TGCGCCAGCAGCCAAGCACAGGGGGTCTCCAGGCATTACAATCAGCCCCAGCATTTT. This encodes CASSQAQGVSRHYNQPQHF.

The chain is built from TRBV1 and TRBJ2-7; the table gives TRBD2 as D, unverified against the DNA. TRBV1 is recorded as a pseudogene. The CDR3 runs to 18 residues. The DNA for the CDR3 is TGCACCAGCAGCCAAGAATCCCGGACTAGCGGGTTCCTATGGGGGCAGTACTTC. Protein sequence: CTSSQESRTSGFLWGQYF.

V gene TRBV7-2 combines with J gene TRBJ2-5; 7 bases are shared with TRBD1. The CDR3 length is 14 residues. V lost 5 bases and J lost 5; bases outside the gene matches: 8. Germline CDR1 and CDR2: SGHTA and FQGNSA. The CDR3 spells CASSQDRSEETQYF. In DNA, the CDR3 is TGTGCCAGCAGCCAGGACAGGTCGGAGGAGACCCAGTACTTC.

The chain has TRBV21-1 and TRBJ2-4; the table calls TRBD2, which could not be checked here. TRBV21-1 is listed as a pseudogene. The CDR3 length is 16 residues. CDR3 loop: CASSPKTPVAKNIQYF. DNA for the CDR3: TGTGCCAGCAGCCCCAAAACACCCGTAGCCAAAAACATTCAATACTTC.

This clone appeared once. The rearrangement uses TRBV29-1 and TRBJ2-3, with D possibly matching TRBD1 (6 bases). V lost 6 bases and J lost 1, with 17 bases in between. The germline V gene encodes CDR1 SQVTM and CDR2 ANQGSEA. There are 15 residues in the CDR3. Here the CDR3 DNA reads TGCAGCGTCGCACAACAGGGAACACGCACAGATACGCAGTATTTT. The encoded protein is CSVAQQGTRTDTQYF.

A remark on this clone: One junction end disagrees with the germline gene, perhaps due to a read error. The V and J genes are TRBV7-7 and TRBJ2-3; 9 nucleotides align to TRBD2. Germline values: CDR1 SSHAT, CDR2 FNYEAQ (reference sequence). The CDR3 length is 16 residues. The CDR3 nucleotides are TGTGCTAGCAGCTTGGGGGCTAGCGGGATCACAGATACGCAGTATTTT. Translated, it gives CASSLGASGITDTQYF. The full variable domain, in which reference TRBV7-7 and TRBJ2-3 provide the parts outside the CDR3, is GAGVSQSPRYKVTKRGQDVTLRCDPISSHATLYWYQQALGQGPEFLTYFNYEAQPDKSGLPSDRFSAERPEGSISTLTIQRTEQRDSAMYRCASSLGASGITDTQYFGPGTRLTVL.